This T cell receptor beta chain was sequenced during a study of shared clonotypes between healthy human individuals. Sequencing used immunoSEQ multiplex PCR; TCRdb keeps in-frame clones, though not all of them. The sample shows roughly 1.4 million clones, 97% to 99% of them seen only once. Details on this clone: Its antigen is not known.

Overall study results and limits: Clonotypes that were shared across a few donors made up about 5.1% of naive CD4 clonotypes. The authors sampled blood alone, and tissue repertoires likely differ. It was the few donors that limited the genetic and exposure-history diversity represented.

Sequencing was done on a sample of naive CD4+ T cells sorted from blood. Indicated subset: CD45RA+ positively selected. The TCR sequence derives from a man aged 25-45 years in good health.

CDR3 nucleotides: TGTGCCATCAGGGAGGTGAATGAAGCTTTCTTT. This gives the protein CAIREVNEAFF. The chain joins TRBV10-3 to TRBJ1-1, with D unresolved. CDR3 length: 11 residues. Germline V gene lookup returns CDR1 ENHRY and CDR2 SYGVKD. V lost 6 bases, J lost 7 bases, and 9 bases lay in between.